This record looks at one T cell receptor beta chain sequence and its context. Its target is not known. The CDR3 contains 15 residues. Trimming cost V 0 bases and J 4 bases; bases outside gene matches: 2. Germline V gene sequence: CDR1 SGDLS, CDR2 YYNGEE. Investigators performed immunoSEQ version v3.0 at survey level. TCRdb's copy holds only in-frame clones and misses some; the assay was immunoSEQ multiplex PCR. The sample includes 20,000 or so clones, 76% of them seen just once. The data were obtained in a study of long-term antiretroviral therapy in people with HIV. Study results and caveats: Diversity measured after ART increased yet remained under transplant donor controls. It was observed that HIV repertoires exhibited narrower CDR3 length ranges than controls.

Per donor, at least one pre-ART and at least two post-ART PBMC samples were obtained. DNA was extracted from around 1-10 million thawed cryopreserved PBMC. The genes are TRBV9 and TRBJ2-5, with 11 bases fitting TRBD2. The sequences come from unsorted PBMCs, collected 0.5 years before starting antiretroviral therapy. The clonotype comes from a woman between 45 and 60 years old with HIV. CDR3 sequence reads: CASSVGSGGAETQYF. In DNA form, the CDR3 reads TGTGCCAGCAGCGTAGGTAGCGGGGGGGCAGAGACCCAGTACTTC.